The 6 T cell receptor beta chains below were found in one sample sequenced in a study of CD4 T cells in relation to SARS-CoV-2 and coronaviruses (dated by TCRdb to 2020 to 2023). Their cognate antigens are unknown. Libraries were constructed by the immunoSEQ multiplex PCR assay. TCRdb carries this immuneACCESS record with in-frame sequences only. Its versions omit some clonotypes, under half of them owing to an unresolved V gene in the studies checked, with the rest unexplained. The sample yields 35,000 or so clones; about 80% were counted once. The leading ten clones occupy approximately 7% of the sample. The sample taken for sequencing was naive CD4+ T cells from PBMCs, cultured in vitro. What the cell subset or site label conveys for this sample: naive CD4+ T cells isolated by negative enrichment. The receptor source for this set is an adult with COVID-19.

The rearrangement joins TRBV6-6 to TRBJ2-3, with 8 positions matching TRBD2. The CDR3 loop spans 14 amino acids. CDR1 is MNHNY, CDR2 SVGAGI, per germline (reference sequence). J gave up 6 bases and V 2 bases, and 4 bases lay outside the gene matches. In DNA, the CDR3 is TGTGCCAGCAGTTACGAATCGGGGGGGGATACGCAGTATTTT. Protein sequence: CASSYESGGDTQYF.

V gene TRBV27 combines with J gene TRBJ2-3, with D uncertain. Per germline, CDR1 MNHEY and CDR2 SMNVEV (reference sequence). The CDR3 extends over 9 amino acids. The CDR3 reads CAVGDTQYF. In DNA, the CDR3 is TGTGCAGTGGGAGATACGCAGTATTTT.

The chain has TRBV7-2 and TRBJ2-1, with unresolved D. The V end lost 5 bases, the J end lost 5 bases, and 10 bases lay between the germline ends. The length of the CDR3 is 13 residues. Looked up from germline, CDR1 is SGHTA and CDR2 is FQGNSA. The chain's CDR3 is CASSLGGHNEQFF. Written as DNA, the CDR3 is TGTGCCAGCAGCCTAGGCGGCCACAATGAGCAGTTCTTC.

The V and J genes are TRBV27 and TRBJ2-7; D call uncertain. Trimming cost V 8 bases and J 5 bases, with 19 bases left between them. Germline V gene sequence: CDR1 MNHEY, CDR2 SMNVEV (reference sequence). CDR3 length equals 14 residues. CDR3 in amino acids: CASYGLVDPDEQYF. In DNA form, the CDR3 reads TGTGCCAGCTACGGGTTGGTCGATCCGGACGAGCAGTACTTC.

The rearrangement uses TRBV15 and TRBJ2-7; 7 nucleotides match TRBD1. The CDR3 has 16 amino acids. Germline loops: CDR1 LNHNV, CDR2 YYDKDF (reference sequence). The V and J ends lost 2 bases and 0 bases, in that order; junction bases with no gene match: 7. CDR3 sequence (DNA): TGTGCCACCAGCAGATCCCCGACAGGGAGCTCCTACGAGCAGTACTTC. Residues: CATSRSPTGSSYEQYF.

This clone came up a few times. This sample includes further DNA sequences coding for the same CDR3. The chain couples TRBV2 to TRBJ1-6; 7 positions match TRBD1. After removal of 4 bases from V and 7 bases from J, the junction contained 1 base not matched to a gene. Germline CDR1 reads SNHLY; CDR2 reads FYNNEI. This CDR3 has 13 amino acids. This CDR3 is CASSGQGNSPLHF. DNA for the CDR3: TGTGCCAGCAGTGGACAGGGCAATTCACCCCTCCACTTT.